The sequence of this T cell receptor (beta chain) was determined in a study of cytomegalovirus exposure and HLA in healthy donors. Germline assignment: CDR1 SGHNT and CDR2 YYREEE (reference sequence). This CDR3 contains 12 residues. V was cut by 2 bases and J by 0 bases, with 3 bases left in between. Clones were sequenced by immunoSEQ multiplex PCR, and TCRdb holds only the in-frame ones, with some missing. Of about 120,000 clones listed, about 96% were seen once; the top ten hold approximately 1.5%. Worth noting for this clone: Antigen: not known.

The donors were members of the validation cohort comprising about 130 subjects, separate from the roughly 640-subject first cohort. Findings of the study overall: Under in vitro conditions, three CMV-associated chains were confirmed as specific for CMV antigens.

This TCR was recovered from a young man in good health and CMV-seronegative. Sequencing input: PBMCs. V gene TRBV5-4 combines with J gene TRBJ2-7; D unclear. The CDR3 region is CASSFHSYEQYF. CDR3 bases: TGTGCCAGCAGCTTCCACTCCTACGAGCAGTACTTC.